Each of the 16 T cell receptor beta chains below was sequenced from the same sample in a study of cytomegalovirus exposure and HLA in healthy donors. PCR used 60 Vbeta primers and 13 Jbeta primers. Data came from immunoSEQ multiplex PCR; TCRdb stores just in-frame clones and leaves some out. The table records 200,000 to 250,000 clones, about 80% of them present only once. Sequencing was done on a sample of PBMCs. The receptors stem from a girl aged 5-17 years in good health and CMV-seronegative.

The genes are TRBV6-5 and TRBJ2-7; the D gene is possibly TRBD2 (6 bases). V lost 10 bases, J lost 4 bases, and 23 bases lay in between. The CDR3 loop spans 15 amino acids. Germline loops: CDR1 MNHEY, CDR2 SVGAGI. The CDR3 spells CATQPHGTGEYEQYF. CDR3 bases: TGTGCCACCCAACCGCATGGGACGGGGGAATACGAGCAGTACTTC.

The genes are TRBV9 and TRBJ1-5; D not resolved. Trimming shortened V by 0 bases and J by 6 bases, and 10 bases separated the two germline ends. Germline V gene sequence: CDR1 SGDLS, CDR2 YYNGEE. The CDR3 is 14 amino acids. The CDR3 bases are TGTGCCAGCAGCGTAGATGGAGCTGGTCAGCCCCAGCATTTT. Translating gives CASSVDGAGQPQHF.

This chain uses TRBV28 with TRBJ2-4, with TRBD2 matching 8 bases. Germline CDR1 is MDHEN and CDR2 is SYDVKM. The CDR3 spans 13 residues. Trimming removed 8 bases from V and 4 bases from J; junction bases left unmatched: 4. For the CDR3, the DNA is TGTGCCAGCGTCTCTAGCGGGAAAAACATTCAGTACTTC. It translates to CASVSSGKNIQYF.

The chain combines TRBV6-5 with TRBJ2-7, with unresolved D. Trimming shortened V by 2 bases and J by 6 bases, and 5 bases separated the two germline ends. The CDR3 length is 11 residues. Per the germline V gene, CDR1 is MNHEY and CDR2 is SVGAGI. The CDR3 here is CASSYISEQYF. The CDR3 region has the DNA TGTGCCAGCAGTTACATCTCCGAGCAGTACTTC.

CDR3 protein: CASSLTGWAGELFF. CDR3 bases: TGTGCCAGCAGCTTAACCGGGTGGGCCGGGGAGCTGTTTTTT. The chain couples TRBV11-1 to TRBJ2-2, with D uncertain. The ends were cut back, 2 bases at V and 6 bases at J, with 10 bases in the middle. The CDR3 has 14 residues. Germline lookup yields CDR1 SGHAT and CDR2 FQDESV (reference sequence).

The V call is TRBV19, the J call TRBJ1-4; weak D call: TRBD1 (5 bases). The CDR3 runs 15 residues. Trimming took 7 bases from V and 8 from J, leaving 20 bases between them. Germline V gives CDR1 LNHDA, CDR2 SQIVND (reference sequence). This chain's CDR3 is CASMTAARGGEKLFF. CDR3 coding DNA: TGTGCCAGTATGACGGCCGCCCGGGGGGGAGAAAAACTGTTTTTT.

The J gene is TRBJ2-7, the V gene TRBV2, with a weak D call TRBD2 (5 bases). Trimming removed 3 bases at V and 0 bases at J, with 6 bases between. This CDR3 comprises 13 residues. Germline values: CDR1 SNHLY, CDR2 FYNNEI. CDR3: CASSETISYEQYF. The CDR3 DNA follows: TGTGCCAGCAGTGAGACTATCTCCTACGAGCAGTACTTC.

The rearrangement links TRBV18 to TRBJ1-1; no reliable D call. Germline CDR1 is KGHSH and CDR2 is LQKENI. The CDR3 length is 14 residues. The ends were cut back, 1 base at V and 4 bases at J, with 10 bases in the middle. CDR3 protein: CASSPLRSGTEAFF. Written as DNA, the CDR3 is TGTGCCAGCTCACCACTCCGGTCGGGCACTGAAGCTTTCTTT.

The CDR3 loop is CASSSPSDGGGSYNEQFF. CDR3 DNA: TGCGCCAGCAGCTCACCCTCGGATGGGGGAGGGTCCTACAATGAGCAGTTCTTC. The rearrangement uses TRBV5-1 and TRBJ2-1; 7 nucleotides line up with TRBD2. CDR3 length equals 18 residues. V lost 3 bases and J lost 1; bases outside the gene matches: 13. CDR1 is SGHRS, CDR2 YFSETQ, per germline.

The V and J genes are TRBV29-1 and TRBJ1-2; D gene unclear. CDR3 length: 12 residues. V lost 4 bases, J lost 4 bases, and 10 bases lay in between. Germline V gives CDR1 SQVTM, CDR2 ANQGSEA. Here the CDR3 DNA reads TGCAGCGTTGGGGAGGGAGGCTATGGCTACACCTTC. This encodes CSVGEGGYGYTF.

The genes are TRBV28 and TRBJ2-7; no definite D call. V lost 6 bases and J 2 bases, leaving 17 bases between the germline ends. Germline V CDR1 and CDR2: MDHEN, SYDVKM. The CDR3 spans 15 residues. The CDR3 DNA sequence: TGTGCCAGCAGCGGGTCGGAAGCAGTAGCCTACGAGCAGTACTTC. Protein product: CASSGSEAVAYEQYF.

The chain couples TRBV2 to TRBJ1-2, with 9 bases fitting TRBD1. From germline, CDR1 is SNHLY and CDR2 FYNNEI. V gave up 7 bases and J gave up 7 bases; unmatched junction bases: 16. CDR3 length: 16 amino acids. The CDR3 DNA reads TGTGCCAGCACTACCCGGGACAGGGCCCCTTCTATTGGCTACACCTTC. It translates to CASTTRDRAPSIGYTF.

The V call is TRBV14, the J call TRBJ1-2; TRBD1 is a possible D gene (5 bases). V was clipped by 0 bases and J by 4 bases, with 15 bases between them. There are 16 residues in the CDR3. Per the germline V gene, CDR1 is SGHDN and CDR2 is FVKESK. CDR3 DNA: TGTGCCAGCAGCCAAGATCTTCGGGGGGGAGGCTATGGCTACACCTTC. Amino acid sequence: CASSQDLRGGGYGYTF. Looking up the rest from reference TRBV14 and TRBJ1-2 gives the full variable domain: EAGVTQFPSHSVIEKGQTVTLRCDPISGHDNLYWYRRVMGKEIKFLLHFVKESKQDESGMPNNRFLAERTGGTYSTLKVQPAELEDSGVYFCASSQDLRGGGYGYTFGSGTRLTVV.

This clone was detected only a few times. In the same sample, other DNA sequences code for this CDR3. The CDR3 loop is CASSPGQGGYEQYF. The CDR3 nucleotides are TGCGCCAGCAGCCCGGGACAGGGGGGGTACGAGCAGTACTTC. This chain connects TRBV5-1 to TRBJ2-7, with 11 bases matching TRBD1. Germline lookup yields CDR1 SGHRS and CDR2 YFSETQ. J was trimmed by 4 bases and V by 4 bases; bases with no gene match: 4. CDR3 length: 14 amino acids.

The CDR3 is CSPTGLHSEAFF. The DNA of the CDR3 is TGCAGCCCGACAGGGCTGCATTCTGAAGCTTTCTTT. The chain couples TRBV29-1 to TRBJ1-1; 7 nucleotides align to TRBD1. This CDR3 is 12 amino acids long. Germline values: CDR1 SQVTM, CDR2 ANQGSEA. The V segment lost 8 bases and the J segment 6 bases; nucleotides outside the gene matches: 9.

This chain connects TRBV7-2 to TRBJ1-5; D is uncertain. The germline V and J ends were trimmed by 5 bases and 12 bases, with 17 bases remaining between them. CDR3 length: 13 amino acids. Germline V CDR1 and CDR2: SGHTA, FQGNSA. CDR3 residues: CASSLQNFAVQHF. DNA of the CDR3: TGTGCCAGCAGCCTTCAAAACTTCGCGGTCCAGCATTTT.